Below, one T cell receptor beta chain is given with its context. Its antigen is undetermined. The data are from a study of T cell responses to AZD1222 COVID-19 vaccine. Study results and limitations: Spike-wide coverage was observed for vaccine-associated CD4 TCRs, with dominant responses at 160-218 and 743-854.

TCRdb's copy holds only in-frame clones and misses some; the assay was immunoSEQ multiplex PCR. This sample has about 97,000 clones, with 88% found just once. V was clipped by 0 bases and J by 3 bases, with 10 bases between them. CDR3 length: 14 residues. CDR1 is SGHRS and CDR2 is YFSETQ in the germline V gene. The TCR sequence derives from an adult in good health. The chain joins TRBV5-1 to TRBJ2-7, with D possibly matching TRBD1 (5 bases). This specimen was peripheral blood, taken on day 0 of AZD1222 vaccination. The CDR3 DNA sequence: TGCGCCAGCAGCTTGGGTCAGGGTATCTACGAGCAGTACTTC. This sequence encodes CASSLGQGIYEQYF. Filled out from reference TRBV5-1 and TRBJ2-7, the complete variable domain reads KAGVTQTPRYLIKTRGQQVTLSCSPISGHRSVSWYQQTPGQGLQFLFEYFSETQRNKGNFPGRFSGRQFSNSRSEMNVSTLELGDSALYLCASSLGQGIYEQYFGPGTRLTVT.